This TCR beta chain was observed in a study of metastatic and nonmetastatic thyroid tumors. Study at large: Comparison of repertoires was carried out across blood and tumor or nodule tissue from malignant and benign thyroid patients.

This CDR3 is 13 amino acids long. Germline V gene data show CDR1 as MNHEY and CDR2 as SVGEGT. Original data processing: It was from CDR3 differences across clinicopathological groups that a distant-metastasis classifier for papillary thyroid cancer was built. TCRdb re-analyzed the PCR reads through MiXCR. The V and J calls, along with clone size, are taken from TCRdb and not from the paper's own processing. The data contain about 17,000 clones, approximately 28% of them seen just once; the ten biggest clones take up less than 20%. Thyroid surgery took place with no prior treatment in any patient. This clone showed up just a few times. This may be a read error: a much more frequent sequence differs by one nucleotide. The same CDR3 can be traced to other DNA sequences in this sample.

What was sequenced was tumor tissue. The V call is TRBV6-2 or TRBV6-3, the J call TRBJ2-7, with D possibly called TRBD1 or TRBD2 (5 bases each). The receptor comes from a female donor with papillary thyroid cancer or a benign thyroid nodule (not recorded which). Some clones in this sample may be carry-over from other donors' samples. In DNA form, the CDR3 reads TGTGCCAGCAGTCGAGGGCAGGGTTACGAGCAGTGCTTC. Translating gives CASSRGQGYEQCF.